A selection of T cell receptor beta chains follows, all from one sample in a study of cytotoxic CD8 clonotypes in ibrutinib-treated CLL. Using immunoSEQ multiplex PCR, the repertoire was profiled, and TCRdb retains in-frame clones only, with some absent. The sample has around 200,000 clones, about three quarters seen once. The input for sequencing was PBMCs, taken after 12 months of ibrutinib treatment. The receptor set was obtained from a human donor with chronic lymphocytic leukemia. Both conserved end residues are part of each CDR3. Each record gives: V gene, J gene, D gene, clone size, CDR3 DNA, CDR3 protein. A D gene is named only where the DNA matches it firmly. The size entry is marked missing in some rows and otherwise reads once, few, many or a size class.

V: TRBV10-3; J: TRBJ1-1; D: -; size: -; DNA: TGTGCCATCAGTGCCCCGACAAACGGCACTGAAGCTTTCTTT; CDR3: CAISAPTNGTEAFF
V: TRBV30; J: TRBJ2-7; D: -; size: -; DNA: TGTGCCTGGAGTAGGTGGGACCGACCTCCGGAGCAGTACTTC; CDR3: CAWSRWDRPPEQYF
V: TRBV7-2; J: TRBJ1-4; D: -; size: -; DNA: TGTGCCAGCAGCAAAAACCCCAGGGGATCTAATGAAAAACTGTTTTTT; CDR3: CASSKNPRGSNEKLFF
V: TRBV5-6; J: TRBJ1-2; D: TRBD1; size: -; DNA: TGTGCCAGCAGCTCCGACAGGGGGAAAGGCTACACCTTC; CDR3: CASSSDRGKGYTF
V: TRBV6-5; J: TRBJ1-3; D: -; size: -; DNA: TGTGCCAGCAGTCGTATAGGGGGAAACACCATATATTTT; CDR3: CASSRIGGNTIYF
V: TRBV30; J: TRBJ2-7; D: -; size: -; DNA: TGTGCCAAGGGCAGGGGGGACGAGCAGTACTTC; CDR3: CAKGRGDEQYF
V: TRBV27; J: TRBJ2-2; D: -; size: -; DNA: TGTGCCAGCAGTTCCAGACGGCTCGACACCGGGGAGCTGTTTTTT; CDR3: CASSSRRLDTGELFF
V: TRBV30; J: TRBJ1-2; D: TRBD1; size: -; DNA: TGTGCCTGGAGTATTGGGACAGGGGGCCTTGGCTACACCTTC; CDR3: CAWSIGTGGLGYTF
V: TRBV30; J: TRBJ1-5; D: TRBD1; size: -; DNA: TGTGCCTGGGACAGGGGACATCAGCCCCAGCATTTT; CDR3: CAWDRGHQPQHF
V: TRBV15; J: TRBJ1-2; D: -; size: few; DNA: TGTGCCACCAGCAGAATCCCGACCGGACTCGGCTACACCTTC; CDR3: CATSRIPTGLGYTF
V: TRBV6-5; J: TRBJ2-2; D: -; size: -; DNA: TGTGCCAGCAGTAGGGGCATCGCGAACACCGGGGAGCTGTTTTTT; CDR3: CASSRGIANTGELFF
V: TRBV30; J: TRBJ1-4; D: -; size: few; DNA: TGTGCCTGGAGTCGCTCCGGCGTCGGGCTTGGTGAAAAACTGTTTTTT; CDR3: CAWSRSGVGLGEKLFF
V: TRBV30; J: TRBJ1-2; D: -; size: few; DNA: TGTGCCTGGAGTACGATCGGAGGGGGTGATGGCTACACCTTC; CDR3: CAWSTIGGGDGYTF
V: TRBV7-6; J: TRBJ1-1; D: -; size: -; DNA: TGTGCCAGCAGCTCACAGGTGAACACTGAAGCTTTCTTT; CDR3: CASSSQVNTEAFF
V: TRBV5-1; J: TRBJ2-3; D: TRBD1; size: few; DNA: TGCGCCAGCAGCTTGACATGGCAGGGGGTCCAAAGCACAGATACGCAGTATTTT; CDR3: CASSLTWQGVQSTDTQYF
V: TRBV5-1; J: TRBJ1-3; D: -; size: few; DNA: TGCGCCAGCAGCAGCCGGGACGGATCCTCTGGAAACACCATATATTTT; CDR3: CASSSRDGSSGNTIYF